This TCR beta chain was captured in a study of glioma-infiltrating T cells after dendritic cell vaccination. For the study at large: Samples are from glioblastoma patients in Phase I and II dendritic cell vaccine trials.

Time point specified: after dendritic cell vaccination, including at tumor progression/relapse. The CDR3 is made up of 14 amino acids. CDR1 and CDR2 (germline): SGHTA, FQGNSA. Trimming stripped 5 bases from V and 1 base from J, with 11 bases between. The table came from immunoSEQ multiplex PCR; TCRdb's copy has only in-frame clones and leaves some out. The profile shows around 60,000 clones, around nine tenths of them singletons. The sample consisted of blood, taken after dendritic cell vaccination. The chain joins TRBV7-2 to TRBJ1-1; D possibly corresponds to TRBD1 (6 bases). This TCR was recovered from a human donor with glioblastoma. The CDR3 coding sequence is TGTGCCAGCAGCGCTGGCAGGGGGAACACTGAAGCTTTCTTT. Amino acids: CASSAGRGNTEAFF.